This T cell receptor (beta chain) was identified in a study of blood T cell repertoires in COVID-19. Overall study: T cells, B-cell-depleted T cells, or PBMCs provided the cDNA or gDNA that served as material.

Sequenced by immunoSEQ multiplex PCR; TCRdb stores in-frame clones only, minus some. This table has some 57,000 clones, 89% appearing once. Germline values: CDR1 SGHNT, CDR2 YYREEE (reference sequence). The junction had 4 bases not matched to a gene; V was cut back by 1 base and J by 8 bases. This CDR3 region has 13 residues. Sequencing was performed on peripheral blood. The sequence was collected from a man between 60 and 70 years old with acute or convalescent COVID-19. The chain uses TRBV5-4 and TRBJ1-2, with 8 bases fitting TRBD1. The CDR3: CASSLQGAGGYTF. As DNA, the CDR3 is TGTGCCAGCAGCTTGCAGGGGGCCGGGGGCTACACCTTC.